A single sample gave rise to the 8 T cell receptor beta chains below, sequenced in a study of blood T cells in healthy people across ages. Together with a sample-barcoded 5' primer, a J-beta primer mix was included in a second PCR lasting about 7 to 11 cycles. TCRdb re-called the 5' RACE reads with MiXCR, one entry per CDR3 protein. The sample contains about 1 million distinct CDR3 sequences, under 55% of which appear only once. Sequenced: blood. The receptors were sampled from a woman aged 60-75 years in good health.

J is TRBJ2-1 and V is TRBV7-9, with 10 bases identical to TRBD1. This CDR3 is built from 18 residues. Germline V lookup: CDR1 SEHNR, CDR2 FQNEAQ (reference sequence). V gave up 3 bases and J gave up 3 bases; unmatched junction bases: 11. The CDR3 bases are TGTGCCAGCAGCTTGGTATCGACAGGGGGCGATTACTACAATGAGCAGTTCTTC. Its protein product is CASSLVSTGGDYYNEQFF.

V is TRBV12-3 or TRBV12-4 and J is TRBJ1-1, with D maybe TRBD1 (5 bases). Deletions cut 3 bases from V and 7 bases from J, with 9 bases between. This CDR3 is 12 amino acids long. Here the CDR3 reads CASSFWQGEAFF. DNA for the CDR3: TGTGCCAGCAGTTTCTGGCAGGGTGAAGCTTTCTTT.

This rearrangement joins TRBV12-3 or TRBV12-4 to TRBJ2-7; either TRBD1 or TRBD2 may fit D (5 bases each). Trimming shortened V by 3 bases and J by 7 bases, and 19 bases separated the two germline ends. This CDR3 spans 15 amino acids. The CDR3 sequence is CASSLGRTQKGEQYF. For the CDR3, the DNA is TGTGCCAGCAGTTTGGGGCGGACTCAGAAGGGGGAGCAGTACTTC.

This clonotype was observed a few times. CDR3 residues: CASSLGVATNEKLFF. The CDR3, as DNA: TGTGCCAGCAGCTTAGGTGTTGCAACTAATGAAAAACTGTTTTTT. The chain uses TRBV7-2 and TRBJ1-4; D unresolved. Trimming removed 1 base from V and 0 bases from J, with 6 bases in between. In germline, CDR1 is SGHTA, CDR2 FQGNSA. The CDR3 has 15 residues.

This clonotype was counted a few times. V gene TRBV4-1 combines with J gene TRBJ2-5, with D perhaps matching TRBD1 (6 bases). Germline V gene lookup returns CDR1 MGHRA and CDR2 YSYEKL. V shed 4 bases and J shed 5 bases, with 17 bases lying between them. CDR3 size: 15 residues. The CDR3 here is CASSPRDRPPETQYF. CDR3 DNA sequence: TGCGCCAGCAGCCCGAGAGACAGGCCCCCTGAGACCCAGTACTTC.

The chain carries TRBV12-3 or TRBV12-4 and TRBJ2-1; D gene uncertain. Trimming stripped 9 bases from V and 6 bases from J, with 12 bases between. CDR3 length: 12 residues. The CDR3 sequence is CASLDPPNEQFF. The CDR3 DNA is TGTGCCAGTTTGGACCCCCCCAATGAGCAGTTCTTC.

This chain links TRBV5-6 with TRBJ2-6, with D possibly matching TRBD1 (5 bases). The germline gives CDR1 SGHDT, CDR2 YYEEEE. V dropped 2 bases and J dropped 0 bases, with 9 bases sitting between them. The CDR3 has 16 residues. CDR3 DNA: TGTGCCAGCAGCTTATGGACACGCTCTGGGGCCAACGTCCTGACTTTC. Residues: CASSLWTRSGANVLTF.

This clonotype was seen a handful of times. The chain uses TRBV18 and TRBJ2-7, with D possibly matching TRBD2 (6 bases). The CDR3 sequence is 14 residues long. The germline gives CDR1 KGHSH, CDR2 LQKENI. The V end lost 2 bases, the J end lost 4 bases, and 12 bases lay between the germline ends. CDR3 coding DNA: TGTGCCAGCTCACCAACGGGAGATCTGTACGAGCAGTACTTC. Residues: CASSPTGDLYEQYF. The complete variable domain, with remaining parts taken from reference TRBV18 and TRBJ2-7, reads NAGVMQNPRHLVRRRGQEARLRCSPMKGHSHVYWYRQLPEEGLKFMVYLQKENIIDESGMPKERFSAEFPKEGPSILRIQQVVRGDSAAYFCASSPTGDLYEQYFGPGTRLTVT.